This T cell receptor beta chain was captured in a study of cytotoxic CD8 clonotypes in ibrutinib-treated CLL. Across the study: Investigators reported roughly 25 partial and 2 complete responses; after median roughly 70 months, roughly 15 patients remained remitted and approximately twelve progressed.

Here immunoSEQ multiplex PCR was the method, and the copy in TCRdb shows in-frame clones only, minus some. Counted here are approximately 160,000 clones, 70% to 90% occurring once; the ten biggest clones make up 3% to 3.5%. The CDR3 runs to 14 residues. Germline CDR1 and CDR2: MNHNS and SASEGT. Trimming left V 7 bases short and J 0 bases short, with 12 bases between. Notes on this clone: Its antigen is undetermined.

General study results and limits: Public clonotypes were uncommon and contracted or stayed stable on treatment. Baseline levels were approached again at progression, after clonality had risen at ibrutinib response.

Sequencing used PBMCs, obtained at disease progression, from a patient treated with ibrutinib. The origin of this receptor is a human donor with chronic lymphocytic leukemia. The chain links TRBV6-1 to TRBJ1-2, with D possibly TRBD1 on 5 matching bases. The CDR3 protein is CASTPGPSNYGYTF. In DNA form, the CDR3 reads TGTGCCAGCACCCCGGGACCGTCTAACTATGGCTACACCTTC.